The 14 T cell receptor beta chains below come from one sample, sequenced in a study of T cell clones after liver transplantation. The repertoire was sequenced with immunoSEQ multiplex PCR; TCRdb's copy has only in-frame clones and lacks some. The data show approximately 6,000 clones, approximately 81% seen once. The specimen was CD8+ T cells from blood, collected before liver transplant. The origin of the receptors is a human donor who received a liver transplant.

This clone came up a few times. In nucleotides, the CDR3 is TGTGCCAGCAGGGGGGACTCCTACGAGCAGTACTTC. This translates into CASRGDSYEQYF. This chain joins TRBV9 and TRBJ2-7; D possibly matches TRBD1 or TRBD2 (5 bases each). This CDR3 comprises 12 residues. Germline CDR1 is SGDLS and CDR2 is YYNGEE. The V and J ends lost 5 bases and 0 bases respectively, with 6 bases between them.

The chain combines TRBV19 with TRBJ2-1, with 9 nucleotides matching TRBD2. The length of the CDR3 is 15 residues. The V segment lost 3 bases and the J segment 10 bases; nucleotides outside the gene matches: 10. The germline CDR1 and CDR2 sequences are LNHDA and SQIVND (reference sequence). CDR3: CASSIGPLAGSEQFF. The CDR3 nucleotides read TGTGCCAGTAGTATTGGTCCGCTAGCGGGGAGCGAGCAGTTCTTC. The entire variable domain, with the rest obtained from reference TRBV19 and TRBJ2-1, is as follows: DGGITQSPKYLFRKEGQNVTLSCEQNLNHDAMYWYRQDPGQGLRLIYYSQIVNDFQKGDIAEGYSVSREKKESFPLTVTSAQKNPTAFYLCASSIGPLAGSEQFFGPGTRLTVL.

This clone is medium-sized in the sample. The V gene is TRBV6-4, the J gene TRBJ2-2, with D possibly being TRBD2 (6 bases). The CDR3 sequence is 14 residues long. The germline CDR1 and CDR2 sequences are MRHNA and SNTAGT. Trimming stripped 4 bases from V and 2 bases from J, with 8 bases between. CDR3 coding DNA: TGTGCCAGCAGTGCCGGGACTAACACCGGGGAGCTGTTTTTT. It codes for CASSAGTNTGELFF.

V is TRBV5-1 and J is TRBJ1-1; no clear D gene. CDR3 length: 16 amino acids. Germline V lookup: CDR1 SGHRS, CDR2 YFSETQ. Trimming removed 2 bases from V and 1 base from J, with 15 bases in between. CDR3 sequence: CASSFTPPQGNTEAFF. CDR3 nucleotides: TGCGCCAGCAGCTTCACTCCGCCCCAAGGGAACACTGAAGCTTTCTTT.

DNA for the CDR3: TGTGCCAGCTCACCATTCGAACTACGCTCTGGTGAGCAGTACTTC. This translates into CASSPFELRSGEQYF. V is TRBV18 and J is TRBJ2-7; no clear D. The CDR3 sequence is 15 residues long. The ends were cut back, 2 bases at V and 7 bases at J, with 18 bases in the middle. The V gene's germline CDR1 is KGHSH and CDR2 LQKENI.

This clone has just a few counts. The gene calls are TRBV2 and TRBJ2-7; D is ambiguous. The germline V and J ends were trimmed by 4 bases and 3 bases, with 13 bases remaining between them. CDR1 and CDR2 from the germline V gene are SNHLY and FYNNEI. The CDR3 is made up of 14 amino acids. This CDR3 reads CASSVAGPRYEQYF. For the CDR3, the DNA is TGTGCCAGCAGTGTGGCAGGACCCCGCTACGAGCAGTACTTC.

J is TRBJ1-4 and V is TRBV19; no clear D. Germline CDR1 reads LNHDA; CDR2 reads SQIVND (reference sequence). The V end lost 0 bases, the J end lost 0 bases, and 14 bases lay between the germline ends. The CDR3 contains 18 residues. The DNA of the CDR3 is TGTGCCAGTAGTATAGATCCGGCTGTTATTGCAACTAATGAAAAACTGTTTTTT. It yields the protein CASSIDPAVIATNEKLFF.

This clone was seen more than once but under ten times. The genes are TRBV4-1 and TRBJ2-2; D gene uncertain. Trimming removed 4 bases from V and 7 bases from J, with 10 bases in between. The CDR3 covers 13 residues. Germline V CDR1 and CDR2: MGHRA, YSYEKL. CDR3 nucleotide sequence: TGCGCCAGCAGCCTTCTAGGCCTCGGGGAGCTGTTTTTT. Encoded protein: CASSLLGLGELFF.

The CDR3 DNA reads as TGTGCCAGCAGCGGAACTCACGGCTGGGATGAGCAGTTCTTC. As protein: CASSGTHGWDEQFF. This sequence joins TRBV7-3 and TRBJ2-1; no clear D. Trimming removed 5 bases at V and 8 bases at J, with 16 bases between. Germline CDR1 SGHTA, CDR2 FQGTGA. This CDR3 is 14 amino acids long. The complete variable domain, with remaining parts taken from reference TRBV7-3 and TRBJ2-1, reads GAGVSQTPSNKVTEKGKYVELRCDPISGHTALYWYRQSLGQGPEFLIYFQGTGAADDSGLPNDRFFAVRPEGSVSTLKIQRTERGDSAVYLCASSGTHGWDEQFFGPGTRLTVL.

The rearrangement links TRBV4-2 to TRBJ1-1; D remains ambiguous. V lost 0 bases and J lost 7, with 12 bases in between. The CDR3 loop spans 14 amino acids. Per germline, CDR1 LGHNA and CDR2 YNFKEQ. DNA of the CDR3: TGTGCCAGCAGCCAAGAGCGGGCGGGCAGTGAAGCTTTCTTT. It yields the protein CASSQERAGSEAFF.

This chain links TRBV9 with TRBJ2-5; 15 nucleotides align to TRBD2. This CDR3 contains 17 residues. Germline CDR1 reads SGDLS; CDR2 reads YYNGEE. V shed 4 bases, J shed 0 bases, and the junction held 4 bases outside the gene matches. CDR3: CASSTGTSGGNQETQYF. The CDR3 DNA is TGTGCCAGCAGCACCGGGACTAGCGGGGGGAACCAAGAGACCCAGTACTTC.

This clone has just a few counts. The CDR3: CASSLRGDTYEQYF. CDR3 DNA: TGTGCCAGCAGTTTGAGGGGGGACACCTACGAGCAGTACTTC. The chain couples TRBV27 to TRBJ2-7; D is perhaps TRBD1 or TRBD2 (6 bases each). Trimming stripped 3 bases from V and 2 bases from J, with 11 bases between. The CDR3 consists of 14 residues. CDR1 and CDR2 from the germline V gene are MNHEY and SMNVEV (reference sequence).

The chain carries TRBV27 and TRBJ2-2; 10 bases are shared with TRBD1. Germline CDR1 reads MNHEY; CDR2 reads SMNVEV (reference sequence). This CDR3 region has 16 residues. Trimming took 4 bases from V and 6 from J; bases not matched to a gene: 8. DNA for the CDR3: TGTGCCAGCAGTTGGGGGGACAGGGGAAGTGCCGGGGAGCTGTTTTTT. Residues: CASSWGDRGSAGELFF.

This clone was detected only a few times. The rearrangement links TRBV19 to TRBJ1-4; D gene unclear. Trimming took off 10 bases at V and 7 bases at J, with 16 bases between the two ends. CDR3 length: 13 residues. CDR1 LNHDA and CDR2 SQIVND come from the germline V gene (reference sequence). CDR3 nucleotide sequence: TGTGCCACCCAATTGGAAGGGTCTGAAAAACTGTTTTTT. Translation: CATQLEGSEKLFF.